The T cell receptor (beta chain) described here comes from a study of T cell responses to AZD1222 COVID-19 vaccine. Study in general: Both about-4-week and about-12-week second-dose recipients were combined.

J gave up 1 base and V 1 base, and 10 bases lay outside the gene matches. CDR3 size: 18 residues. Germline lookup yields CDR1 SEHNR and CDR2 FQNEAQ (reference sequence). Concerning this clone: As yet, its antigen is unknown.

Using immunoSEQ multiplex PCR, the repertoire was profiled, and TCRdb retains in-frame clones only, with some absent. Here the sample spans approximately 150,000 clones, more than 90% being singletons. Study-wide findings and caveats: White British ancestry dominated among donors, who included more females, and clonal diversity was possibly underestimated. There were vaccine-associated CD4 TCRs across spike, dominant at 160-218 and 743-854. Sampling that yielded the repertoires occurred only after the peak T cell response.

The TCR was taken from an adult in good health. The sequencing here drew on peripheral blood, taken on day 0 of AZD1222 vaccination. The chain links TRBV7-9 to TRBJ1-1; the match to TRBD1 covers 9 bases. DNA of the CDR3: TGTGCCAGCAGCTTAGTGGTTTTGCGGACAGGGGAGAACACTGAAGCTTTCTTT. Protein: CASSLVVLRTGENTEAFF.